These 30 T cell receptor beta chains share one sample of origin, sequenced in a study of shared clonotypes between healthy human individuals. Assay: immunoSEQ multiplex PCR; the TCRdb copy retains only in-frame clones and omits some. The profile shows 2 million to 2.5 million clones, 85% to 95% of them singletons. Sample: naive CD4+ T cells from PBMCs. Subset defined: CD45RA+ positively selected. These receptors were collected from a man between 18 and 35 years old in good health. Some clones in this sample may be carry-over from other donors' samples.

This chain joins TRBV6-6 and TRBJ2-5, with D unclear. The V gene lost 4 bases and the J gene lost 3 bases, with 12 bases spanning the gap. CDR3 length: 14 amino acids. The germline CDR1 and CDR2 sequences are MNHNY and SVGAGI (reference sequence). This CDR3 reads CASSSSGREETQYF. CDR3 coding DNA: TGTGCCAGCAGTTCATCGGGCCGCGAAGAGACCCAGTACTTC.

As to this clone: This specimen includes other DNA sequences encoding the same CDR3. The chain has TRBV19 and TRBJ2-7; D gene uncertain. Trimming removed 6 bases at V and 0 bases at J, with 3 bases between. Germline V lookup: CDR1 LNHDA, CDR2 SQIVND (reference sequence). The CDR3 runs to 11 residues. CDR3 in DNA: TGTGCCAGTAGCGACTCCTACGAGCAGTACTTC. Translation: CASSDSYEQYF.

The chain recombines TRBV28 with TRBJ2-2; no firm D call. Trimming took 5 bases from V and 5 from J, leaving 9 bases between them. Germline V gene sequence: CDR1 MDHEN, CDR2 SYDVKM. CDR3 length equals 13 residues. CDR3 nucleotide sequence: TGTGCCAGCAGTCCGATAAGGACCGGGGAGCTGTTTTTT. Residues: CASSPIRTGELFF.

This clone has just one count. The genes are TRBV29-1 and TRBJ2-1; 8 nucleotides align to TRBD2. The CDR3 is made up of 15 amino acids. CDR1 SQVTM and CDR2 ANQGSEA come from the germline V gene. With V trimmed by 5 bases and J by 0 bases, 6 bases remained unmatched. The CDR3 is CSVLGSGSSYNEQFF. The CDR3 nucleotides read TGCAGCGTTCTCGGAAGCGGGAGCTCCTACAATGAGCAGTTCTTC.

CDR3 residues: CAWSKTGGLETQYF. The CDR3 DNA follows: TGTGCCTGGAGTAAGACAGGGGGCTTGGAGACCCAGTACTTC. V is TRBV30 and J is TRBJ2-5; 10 bases match TRBD1. The germline gives CDR1 GTSNPN, CDR2 SVGIG (reference sequence). The CDR3 totals 14 residues. The V segment lost 2 bases and the J segment 5 bases; nucleotides outside the gene matches: 5.

In its sample, this clone was seen once. The chain recombines TRBV7-9 with TRBJ2-6; D remains ambiguous. The V gene's germline CDR1 is SEHNR and CDR2 FQNEAQ (reference sequence). The CDR3 runs to 17 residues. Trimming took 3 bases from V and 0 from J, leaving 12 bases between them. The CDR3 nucleotides are TGTGCCAGCAGCTTCCAGCTTTTAGGCTCTGGGGCCAACGTCCTGACTTTC. This sequence encodes CASSFQLLGSGANVLTF.

This sequence joins TRBV30 and TRBJ1-2, with D tentatively TRBD1 (5 bases). Germline V lookup: CDR1 GTSNPN, CDR2 SVGIG (reference sequence). This CDR3 spans 13 amino acids. The V end lost 3 bases, the J end lost 8 bases, and 16 bases lay between the germline ends. The CDR3 nucleotides read TGTGCCTGGAGCGCCCAGGGTAGTCAGGGCTACACCTTC. Protein sequence: CAWSAQGSQGYTF.

This clone was picked up one time. Other DNA sequences within the sample encode an identical CDR3. This chain uses TRBV10-3 with TRBJ1-3; a weak D match, TRBD1 (5 bases). The length of the CDR3 is 14 residues. V was pared by 4 bases and J by 3 bases, with 10 bases between. Germline CDR1 ENHRY, CDR2 SYGVKD. The DNA for the CDR3 is TGTGCCATCAGTGGCGGGGGTGGTGGAAACACCATATATTTT. Translated, it gives CAISGGGGGNTIYF.

This chain connects TRBV6-6 to TRBJ2-7, with D possibly being TRBD1 or TRBD2 (5 bases each). The ends were cut back, 3 bases at V and 4 bases at J, with 10 bases in the middle. There are 13 residues in the CDR3. The germline V gene encodes CDR1 MNHNY and CDR2 SVGAGI (reference sequence). CDR3 in amino acids: CASSYEGRYEQYF. CDR3 coding DNA: TGTGCCAGCAGTTATGAGGGGCGGTACGAGCAGTACTTC.

The chain's CDR3 is CASSSPGQAAYNEQFF. The CDR3 DNA reads TGTGCCAGCAGCTCACCGGGACAGGCCGCCTACAATGAGCAGTTCTTC. This chain connects TRBV7-6 to TRBJ2-1, with 8 bases matching TRBD1. CDR1 SGHVS and CDR2 FNYEAQ come from the germline V gene. The CDR3 runs 16 residues. V was pared by 4 bases and J by 2 bases, with 7 bases of the junction left unmatched.

The chain uses TRBV4-1 and TRBJ2-1, with 12 bases identical to TRBD2. V gave up 4 bases and J gave up 9 bases; unmatched junction bases: 10. The CDR3 extends over 16 amino acids. Germline-derived CDR1 and CDR2 are MGHRA and YSYEKL. CDR3 loop: CASSLGLAGTGSEQFF. CDR3 nucleotides: TGCGCCAGCAGCCTCGGACTAGCGGGAACGGGTAGTGAGCAGTTCTTC.

V gene TRBV5-1 combines with J gene TRBJ2-7; maybe TRBD1 (6 bases). CDR3 length: 14 amino acids. Trimming took off 3 bases at V and 2 bases at J, with 12 bases between the two ends. Germline loops: CDR1 SGHRS, CDR2 YFSETQ. The CDR3 bases are TGCGCCAGCAGCTATTCCGGGACACCCTACGAGCAGTACTTC. Translating gives CASSYSGTPYEQYF.

About this clone itself: Other DNA sequences from this sample encode an identical CDR3 as well. The chain combines TRBV28 with TRBJ1-1; a possible D gene is TRBD1 (5 bases). V lost 3 bases and J lost 0, with 11 bases in between. Germline V lookup: CDR1 MDHEN, CDR2 SYDVKM. The CDR3 extends over 15 amino acids. CDR3 residues: CASSLQGPMNTEAFF. CDR3 in DNA: TGTGCCAGCAGTTTGCAGGGCCCCATGAACACTGAAGCTTTCTTT.

This clone has just one count. Other nucleotide sequences in the sample specify the same CDR3. The V call is TRBV9, the J call TRBJ2-5; TRBD2 aligns across 7 bases. The germline CDR1 and CDR2 sequences are SGDLS and YYNGEE. The CDR3 sequence is 13 residues long. The V gene end was trimmed by 7 bases and the J gene end by 5 bases; junction bases not matched to a gene: 8. CDR3: CASGAGAWETQYF. The CDR3 region has the DNA TGTGCCAGCGGCGCGGGAGCGTGGGAGACCCAGTACTTC.

V and J are TRBV14 and TRBJ1-4, with a possible D match to TRBD1 (5 bases). CDR3 size: 16 residues. V lost 2 bases, J lost 8 bases, and 18 bases lay in between. CDR1 and CDR2 from the germline V gene are SGHDN and FVKESK. The CDR3 DNA reads as TGTGCCAGCAGCCAATTTCGCGGGCAGAGGGGCGAAAAACTGTTTTTT. Translated: CASSQFRGQRGEKLFF.

J is TRBJ2-3 and V is TRBV5-4; possibly TRBD1 or TRBD2 for D (5 bases each). Looked up from germline, CDR1 is SGHNT and CDR2 is YYREEE (reference sequence). This CDR3 is built from 14 residues. V lost 6 bases to trimming and J lost 2 bases, with 13 bases between them. In DNA, the CDR3 is TGTGCCAGCACCGGGACCCACCACACAGATACGCAGTATTTT. This encodes CASTGTHHTDTQYF. The complete variable domain, with remaining parts taken from reference TRBV5-4 and TRBJ2-3, reads ETGVTQSPTHLIKTRGQQVTLRCSSQSGHNTVSWYQQALGQGPQFIFQYYREEENGRGNFPPRFSGLQFPNYSSELNVNALELDDSALYLCASTGTHHTDTQYFGPGTRLTVL.

The V call is TRBV2, the J call TRBJ1-4; 7 bases agree with TRBD1. Germline lookup yields CDR1 SNHLY and CDR2 FYNNEI. The junction had 0 bases not matched to a gene; V was cut back by 0 bases and J by 8 bases. There are 13 residues in the CDR3. The CDR3 is CASSEAGGEKLFF. In DNA form, the CDR3 reads TGTGCCAGCAGTGAAGCAGGGGGCGAAAAACTGTTTTTT.

CDR3 in DNA: TGTGCCAGTAGTATACTTCAGGGAGGGGACAATGAGCAGTTCTTC. This translates into CASSILQGGDNEQFF. This chain links TRBV19 with TRBJ2-1; 7 nucleotides align to TRBD2. J was trimmed by 5 bases and V by 2 bases; bases with no gene match: 6. The CDR3 has 15 residues. The germline V gene encodes CDR1 LNHDA and CDR2 SQIVND (reference sequence). The full variable domain, rest sourced from reference TRBV19 and TRBJ2-1, is DGGITQSPKYLFRKEGQNVTLSCEQNLNHDAMYWYRQDPGQGLRLIYYSQIVNDFQKGDIAEGYSVSREKKESFPLTVTSAQKNPTAFYLCASSILQGGDNEQFFGPGTRLTVL.

The sample holds one count of this clone. The junction differs from germline at one of its ends, possibly a read error. This chain links TRBV28 with TRBJ1-1; D call uncertain. This CDR3 region has 10 residues. In germline, CDR1 is MDHEN, CDR2 SYDVKM. CDR3 sequence reads: CASSFISLIF. CDR3 bases: TGTGCCAGCAGTTTTATCAGCCTCATCTTT.

The chain has TRBV25-1 and TRBJ2-5, with a tentative D call TRBD1 (6 bases). This CDR3 region has 14 residues. Trimming left V 9 bases short and J 7 bases short, with 21 bases between. Germline V lookup: CDR1 MGHDK, CDR2 SYGVNS. The CDR3 bases are TGTGCCAGTATCTCGACAGGCCCGGCCGGGACCCAGTACTTC. Protein: CASISTGPAGTQYF.

V and J are TRBV18 and TRBJ2-7; TRBD1 aligns across 10 bases. With 5 bases clipped from V and 5 bases from J, the junction kept 6 bases outside the gene matches. The V gene's germline CDR1 is KGHSH and CDR2 LQKENI. The CDR3 extends over 14 amino acids. CDR3 bases: TGTGCCAGCTCAACGGGACAGGGGAGCAACGAGCAGTACTTC. This translates into CASSTGQGSNEQYF.

The V call is TRBV18, the J call TRBJ1-2; 9 bases are a match to TRBD1. This CDR3 spans 16 amino acids. Germline V CDR1 and CDR2: KGHSH, LQKENI. The V gene end was trimmed by 3 bases and the J gene end by 3 bases; junction bases not matched to a gene: 8. The CDR3 sequence is CASSPLLGQGYYGYTF. The CDR3 nucleotides are TGTGCCAGCTCACCCCTTTTGGGACAGGGCTACTATGGCTACACCTTC.

The chain recombines TRBV10-3 with TRBJ1-1; TRBD1 is a possible D gene (5 bases). Germline lookup yields CDR1 ENHRY and CDR2 SYGVKD. The CDR3 has 14 residues. Trimming took 8 bases from V and 0 from J, leaving 13 bases between them. Here the CDR3 reads CAIQGPGVNTEAFF. DNA of the CDR3: TGTGCCATCCAAGGTCCGGGGGTGAACACTGAAGCTTTCTTT.

The chain is built from TRBV27 and TRBJ2-7; maybe TRBD2 (5 bases). Germline V gene sequence: CDR1 MNHEY, CDR2 SMNVEV (reference sequence). The CDR3 is 15 residues long. V was pared by 3 bases and J by 2 bases, with 14 bases between. CDR3 sequence (DNA): TGTGCCAGCAGTTTTATTCCTAGCCAGGCCTACGAGCAGTACTTC. It yields the protein CASSFIPSQAYEQYF.

Written as DNA, the CDR3 is TGTGCCAGTAGTATTGTCTATGGGAGCAATCAGCCCCAGCATTTT. It specifies CASSIVYGSNQPQHF. The V and J genes are TRBV19 and TRBJ1-5; no clear D. The germline V gene has CDR1 LNHDA and CDR2 SQIVND (reference sequence). This CDR3 comprises 15 residues. V lost 3 bases to trimming and J lost 1 base, with 10 bases between them.

CDR3 residues: CASSPPLQYEQFF. In DNA, the CDR3 is TGTGCCAGCTCACCACCTTTGCAGTATGAGCAGTTCTTC. V is TRBV18 and J is TRBJ2-1, with no clear D. The CDR3 is 13 residues long. From germline, CDR1 is KGHSH and CDR2 LQKENI. Trimming removed 0 bases from V and 8 bases from J, with 8 bases in between.

The gene calls are TRBV7-2 and TRBJ1-5; D remains ambiguous. Germline CDR1 and CDR2: SGHTA and FQGNSA. V was pared by 5 bases and J by 0 bases, with 8 bases between. The CDR3 totals 14 residues. CDR3 nucleotides: TGTGCCAGCAGCCAGAGGGATAGCAATCAGCCCCAGCATTTT. It yields the protein CASSQRDSNQPQHF.

V gene TRBV4-1 combines with J gene TRBJ2-7, with D perhaps TRBD2 (5 bases). Germline V gene sequence: CDR1 MGHRA, CDR2 YSYEKL. This CDR3 contains 13 residues. Trimming took 1 base from V and 3 from J, leaving 7 bases between them. As DNA, the CDR3 is TGCGCCAGCAGCCAAGTTGGAGGCTACGAGCAGTACTTC. This encodes CASSQVGGYEQYF.

The rearrangement joins TRBV4-2 to TRBJ2-4; no firm D call. The length of the CDR3 is 16 residues. Trimming took 4 bases from V and 2 from J, leaving 15 bases between them. Germline V gene lookup returns CDR1 LGHNA and CDR2 YNFKEQ. The CDR3 DNA follows: TGTGCCAGCAGCCCAGAAAGGCTTGAGTCCAAAAACATTCAGTACTTC. Translated: CASSPERLESKNIQYF.

The chain has TRBV28 and TRBJ1-1, with TRBD1 matching over 7 bases. The V gene's germline CDR1 is MDHEN and CDR2 SYDVKM. Trimming took 2 bases from V and 1 from J; bases not matched to a gene: 10. The CDR3 consists of 17 residues. The CDR3 here is CASSLGGGLFANTEAFF. CDR3 nucleotides: TGTGCCAGCAGTTTAGGAGGGGGCCTCTTCGCGAACACTGAAGCTTTCTTT.